The 10 T cell receptor beta chains below were found in one sample sequenced in a study of identical twins. TCRdb re-called the 5' RACE reads through MiXCR, storing one row per CDR3 protein. The table includes 400,000 to 600,000 distinct CDR3 sequences, around 22% detected once. The same sample was also studied in work on yellow fever vaccine responses in identical twins.

Material: CD4+ T cells sorted from blood. All receptors derive from a woman between 18 and 30 years old in good health.

This clonotype was counted only a few times. The V call is TRBV15, the J call TRBJ2-1; 11 nucleotides align to TRBD2. With 2 bases clipped from V and 8 bases from J, the junction kept 5 bases outside the gene matches. Germline-derived CDR1 and CDR2 are LNHNV and YYDKDF (reference sequence). The CDR3 sequence is 15 residues long. CDR3 loop: CATSRLAGGLDEQFF. As DNA, the CDR3 is TGTGCCACCAGCAGACTAGCGGGAGGTTTGGATGAGCAGTTCTTC.

V is TRBV3-1 and J is TRBJ2-6; no clear D gene. The CDR3 contains 15 residues. Per germline, CDR1 LGHDT and CDR2 YNNKEL (reference sequence). Trimming stripped 5 bases from V and 0 bases from J, with 8 bases between. CDR3 nucleotides: TGTGCCAGCAGCTCCGTCTTCTCTGGGGCCAACGTCCTGACTTTC. Residues: CASSSVFSGANVLTF.

This clonotype appeared a few times. CDR3 coding DNA: TGTGCCAGCAGTTTACCGGGACAGGGGAACACAGATACGCAGTATTTT. Amino acids: CASSLPGQGNTDTQYF. The chain joins TRBV28 to TRBJ2-3, with 10 bases matching TRBD1. Germline V gene data show CDR1 as MDHEN and CDR2 as SYDVKM. The trim removed 2 bases at V and 2 bases at J, leaving 4 bases unmatched. This CDR3 region has 16 residues.

The genes are TRBV20-1 and TRBJ2-7, with TRBD1 matching 12 bases. The CDR3 has 16 residues. Per germline, CDR1 DFQATT and CDR2 SNEGSKA (reference sequence). Trimming took 2 bases from V and 7 from J; bases not matched to a gene: 12. The CDR3 DNA sequence: TGCAGTGCTAGATTTACCGGGACAGGGGGCCTAGGGGAGCAGTACGTC. Amino acid sequence: CSARFTGTGGLGEQYV.

This clonotype is a singleton in its sample. V usage is TRBV3-1 and J usage is TRBJ2-2; TRBD2 agrees at 11 bases. The CDR3 is 16 amino acids. Trimming took 5 bases from V and 5 from J; bases not matched to a gene: 7. CDR1 and CDR2 from the germline V gene are LGHDT and YNNKEL (reference sequence). CDR3 in amino acids: CASSVLAGGSTGELFF. In nucleotides, the CDR3 is TGTGCCAGCAGCGTCCTAGCGGGAGGCTCTACCGGGGAGCTGTTTTTT.

The genes are TRBV7-9 and TRBJ2-1; 12 bases line up with TRBD2. This CDR3 is built from 17 residues. V gave up 5 bases and J gave up 8 bases; unmatched junction bases: 13. Germline loops: CDR1 SEHNR, CDR2 FQNEAQ (reference sequence). CDR3 sequence reads: CASSHPKLAGGPDEQFF. The CDR3, as DNA: TGTGCCAGCAGCCACCCGAAACTAGCGGGGGGTCCGGATGAGCAGTTCTTC.

This clonotype was counted a few times. The rearrangement uses TRBV24-1 and TRBJ2-3, with D perhaps matching TRBD2 (5 bases). The V gene lost 5 bases and the J gene lost 4 bases, with 21 bases spanning the gap. CDR1 is KGHDR and CDR2 is SFDVKD in the germline V gene. The CDR3 is 17 residues long. The CDR3 bases are TGTGCCACCAGTGGAGTTTTGCGGGCGTCTACTTCAGATACGCAGTATTTT. It encodes CATSGVLRASTSDTQYF.

This clonotype was seen a few times. Written as DNA, the CDR3 is TGTGCCAGCAGCCAGGACAGGGGGCAGGAGCCCCAGCATTTT. Residues: CASSQDRGQEPQHF. This chain uses TRBV3-1 with TRBJ1-5, with 11 bases fitting TRBD1. Germline V gene sequence: CDR1 LGHDT, CDR2 YNNKEL (reference sequence). The CDR3 runs to 14 residues. V dropped 3 bases and J dropped 8; count of bases not matched to a gene: 3.

The chain uses TRBV7-9 and TRBJ2-1; 7 bases match TRBD2. The V gene's germline CDR1 is SEHNR and CDR2 FQNEAQ (reference sequence). CDR3 length equals 14 residues. With 5 bases clipped from V and 0 bases from J, the junction kept 1 base outside the gene matches. The CDR3 is CASSGGDSYNEQFF. In nucleotides, the CDR3 is TGTGCCAGCAGCGGGGGGGACTCCTACAATGAGCAGTTCTTC.

In this sample, this clonotype turned up a few times. The chain carries TRBV19 and TRBJ1-1, with 8 positions matching TRBD1. Germline trimming cut 7 bases from V and 1 base from J; bases unmatched to any gene: 5. The length of the CDR3 is 14 residues. Germline V lookup: CDR1 LNHDA, CDR2 SQIVND (reference sequence). The CDR3 sequence is CASIGTGPNTEAFF. CDR3 DNA sequence: TGTGCCAGTATTGGGACAGGCCCGAACACTGAAGCTTTCTTT.